This paragraph reports one T cell receptor beta chain. This clonotype appeared a single time. The antigen it binds to is not known. A clone one base away is much larger, so this may be a read error. These data come from a study of molecular identifiers for immune sequencing clone quantification (dated by TCRdb to the late 2010s). About the investigation overall: For a replicate experiment, RNA from around 20,000 or 100,000 naive CD8 T cells was divided into five aliquots, of which four were sequenced. The study was a methods study using CD8 T cells to benchmark molecular-identifier clustering-based TCR repertoire sequencing (MIDCIRS) and TCR RNA copy counting. What the study reported, not specific to this receptor: Identical TCR molecules sharing a barcode could cause highly expanded clone sizes to be underestimated. When barcode sub-clustering was omitted, TCR diversity was inflated by chimeric consensus sequences, with chimeras reaching as high as 47%. In CMV-specific effector cells, clones with more than 20 RNA copies accounted for over 99% of molecules, whereas in naive cells such clones accounted for under 1%. About 3 recovered TCR RNA copies per cell were obtained by modeling, versus about 9 by digital PCR, implying a capture efficiency of around 28%. Spiked-in Jurkat TCR RNA equivalent to a single cell was reported to be detectable even among some 910,000 naive CD8 T cells. The naive libraries included spiked-in Jurkat TCR RNA (10 copies' worth), and this Jurkat TCR RNA is not part of the donor repertoire.

Spanning cysteine to phenylalanine, the CDR3 consists of 14 amino acids. The sequence is cut down to CDR3 DNA, 42 bases in frame from base 1. CDR1 SGHVS and CDR2 FNYEAQ are derived from the germline V gene. Libraries of naive CD8 T cells were built from around 20,000 to 1,000,000 sorted cells, with 10%, 30% or 50% of the purified RNA used. Naive CD8 T cells were FACS-sorted as CD8+CD4-CCR7+CD45RA+ on a BD FACSAria II into RLT Plus buffer. To test detection sensitivity, Jurkat RNA equivalent to more than 9 TCR copies was spiked into samples of roughly 18,000-1,100,000 naive CD8 T cells. Enrichment of CD8 T cells was done with RosetteSep CD8+ T Cell Enrichment Cocktail plus Ficoll-Paque, and ACK red cell lysis came afterward. The library was generated by PCR. The sample was run on an Illumina HiSeq 4000. Bulk TCR libraries were generated as previously described, with the TCR primers listed in Table S5 used. Purification of total RNA was performed with the Qiagen AllPrep DNA/RNA kit. Reads from multiple sequencing runs of the same library were pooled before analysis. The paper's processing steps were these. Reads were retained only if the reads had an exact TCR constant sequence, and the retained reads were trimmed to 150 nt and grouped according to their 12-nt molecular barcodes. Reads inside each barcode group were sub-clustered using a 15% Levenshtein threshold, and a quality-weighted consensus sequence was constructed for each RNA molecule. Non-functional sequences were excluded, and lower-count sequences lying one edit away from another sequence were also excluded. Barcode sub-clusters with fewer than 20% of the maximum read count were removed, based on fitting two negative binomial distributions. TCRdb reworked the public reads: Q25 trimming with fastp, MiXCR clone assembly, productive beta chains retained. Here each entry gathers all rows of one CDR3 protein and keeps the most common genes and DNA. The V and J calls, along with clone size, are taken from TCRdb and not from the paper's own processing. The table for this sample lists just under 65,000 distinct CDR3 sequences; over 15% of them were counted only once. Approximately 1.5% of the sample rests with the top ten.

The clonotype originates from a human donor in good health. Some libraries in this study had Jurkat cell RNA spiked in. The sequenced material came from naive CD8+ T cells from blood, with Jurkat cell RNA spiked in. In the paper's terms, the cell subset or site label means: FACS-sorted CD8+CD4-CCR7+CD45RA+ naive T cells. The chain is encoded by TRBV7-6 joined to TRBJ1-1, and 10 junction bases match TRBD1. Read as DNA, the sequence is TGTGCCAGCAGCTACCGGGACAGGGGCCACGAAGCTCTCTTT. Translated, it reads CASSYRDRGHEALF.